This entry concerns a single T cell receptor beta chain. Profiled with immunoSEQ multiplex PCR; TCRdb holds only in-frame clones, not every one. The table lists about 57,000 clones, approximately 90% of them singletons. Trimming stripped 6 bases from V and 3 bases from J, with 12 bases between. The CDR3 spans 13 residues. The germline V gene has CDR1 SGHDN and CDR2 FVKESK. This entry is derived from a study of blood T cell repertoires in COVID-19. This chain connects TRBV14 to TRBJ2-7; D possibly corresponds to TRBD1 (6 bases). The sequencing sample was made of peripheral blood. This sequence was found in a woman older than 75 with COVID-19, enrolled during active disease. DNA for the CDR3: TGTGCCAGCAGTCACAGGGTTAGCTACGAGCAGTACTTC. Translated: CASSHRVSYEQYF.